This TCR beta chain was identified during a study of shared clonotypes between healthy human individuals. About the research overall: The people who gave samples were a couple of women and a few men aged 18 to 49.

The table came from immunoSEQ multiplex PCR; TCRdb's copy has only in-frame clones and leaves some out. The data contain 950,000 to 1,200,000 clones, 60% to 80% of them singletons. Nashville, Tennessee was home to all donors, who were Caucasian adults. Splitting the CD4+ cells yielded a CD45RA+ naive subset and a CD45RA-negative memory subset. Germline assignment: CDR1 SEHNR and CDR2 FQNEAQ (reference sequence). The CDR3 runs to 11 residues. V was trimmed by 5 bases and J by 5 bases, leaving 6 bases between them. Comment on this clone: Other DNA sequences of this sample code for an identical CDR3.

This TCR came from a man aged 18-30 years in good health. Some clones in this sample may be carry-over from other donors' samples. Specimen: memory CD4+ T cells from PBMCs. The subset: CD45RA-negative fraction. The genes are TRBV7-9 and TRBJ2-5, with D unclear. The CDR3 loop reads CASSPLETQYF. The CDR3, as DNA: TGTGCCAGCAGCCCACTGGAGACCCAGTACTTC.